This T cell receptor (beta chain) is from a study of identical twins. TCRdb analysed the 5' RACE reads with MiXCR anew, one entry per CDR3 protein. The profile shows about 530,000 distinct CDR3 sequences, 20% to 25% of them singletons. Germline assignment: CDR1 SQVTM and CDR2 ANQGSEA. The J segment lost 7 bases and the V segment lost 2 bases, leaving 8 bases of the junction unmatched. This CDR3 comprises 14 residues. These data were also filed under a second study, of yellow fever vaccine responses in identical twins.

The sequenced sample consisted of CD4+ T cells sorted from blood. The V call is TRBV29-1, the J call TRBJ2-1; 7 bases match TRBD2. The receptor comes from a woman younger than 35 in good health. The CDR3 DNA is TGCAGCGTTGAACCCGACGGGAGGCGTAATGAGCAGTTCTTC. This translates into CSVEPDGRRNEQFF.